Below, one TCR beta chain is given with its context. Its matching antigen is unknown. The sample comes from a study of T cell responses to AZD1222 COVID-19 vaccine. Notes on the study in general: With two AZD1222 doses given, Spike-specific TCR breadth and depth both rose. Clonal diversity may have been underestimated, and the donors were mostly white British, with more females than males.

In germline, CDR1 is MDHEN, CDR2 SYDVKM. The CDR3 covers 13 residues. Trimming took 11 bases from V and 12 from J, leaving 23 bases between them. The table came from immunoSEQ multiplex PCR; TCRdb's copy has only in-frame clones and leaves some out. Altogether over 130,000 clones are present, around 90% being singletons, with the ten largest covering about 3.6%. The clonotype was recovered from an adult who received the AZD1222 COVID-19 vaccine. The gene calls are TRBV28 and TRBJ2-1, with D possibly being TRBD2 (5 bases). This specimen was peripheral blood, taken 28 days after the second AZD1222 dose. The DNA of the CDR3 is TGTGCCTCCCAGTGGCAGGATCGGGGTTGGCAGTTCTTC. Translating gives CASQWQDRGWQFF.